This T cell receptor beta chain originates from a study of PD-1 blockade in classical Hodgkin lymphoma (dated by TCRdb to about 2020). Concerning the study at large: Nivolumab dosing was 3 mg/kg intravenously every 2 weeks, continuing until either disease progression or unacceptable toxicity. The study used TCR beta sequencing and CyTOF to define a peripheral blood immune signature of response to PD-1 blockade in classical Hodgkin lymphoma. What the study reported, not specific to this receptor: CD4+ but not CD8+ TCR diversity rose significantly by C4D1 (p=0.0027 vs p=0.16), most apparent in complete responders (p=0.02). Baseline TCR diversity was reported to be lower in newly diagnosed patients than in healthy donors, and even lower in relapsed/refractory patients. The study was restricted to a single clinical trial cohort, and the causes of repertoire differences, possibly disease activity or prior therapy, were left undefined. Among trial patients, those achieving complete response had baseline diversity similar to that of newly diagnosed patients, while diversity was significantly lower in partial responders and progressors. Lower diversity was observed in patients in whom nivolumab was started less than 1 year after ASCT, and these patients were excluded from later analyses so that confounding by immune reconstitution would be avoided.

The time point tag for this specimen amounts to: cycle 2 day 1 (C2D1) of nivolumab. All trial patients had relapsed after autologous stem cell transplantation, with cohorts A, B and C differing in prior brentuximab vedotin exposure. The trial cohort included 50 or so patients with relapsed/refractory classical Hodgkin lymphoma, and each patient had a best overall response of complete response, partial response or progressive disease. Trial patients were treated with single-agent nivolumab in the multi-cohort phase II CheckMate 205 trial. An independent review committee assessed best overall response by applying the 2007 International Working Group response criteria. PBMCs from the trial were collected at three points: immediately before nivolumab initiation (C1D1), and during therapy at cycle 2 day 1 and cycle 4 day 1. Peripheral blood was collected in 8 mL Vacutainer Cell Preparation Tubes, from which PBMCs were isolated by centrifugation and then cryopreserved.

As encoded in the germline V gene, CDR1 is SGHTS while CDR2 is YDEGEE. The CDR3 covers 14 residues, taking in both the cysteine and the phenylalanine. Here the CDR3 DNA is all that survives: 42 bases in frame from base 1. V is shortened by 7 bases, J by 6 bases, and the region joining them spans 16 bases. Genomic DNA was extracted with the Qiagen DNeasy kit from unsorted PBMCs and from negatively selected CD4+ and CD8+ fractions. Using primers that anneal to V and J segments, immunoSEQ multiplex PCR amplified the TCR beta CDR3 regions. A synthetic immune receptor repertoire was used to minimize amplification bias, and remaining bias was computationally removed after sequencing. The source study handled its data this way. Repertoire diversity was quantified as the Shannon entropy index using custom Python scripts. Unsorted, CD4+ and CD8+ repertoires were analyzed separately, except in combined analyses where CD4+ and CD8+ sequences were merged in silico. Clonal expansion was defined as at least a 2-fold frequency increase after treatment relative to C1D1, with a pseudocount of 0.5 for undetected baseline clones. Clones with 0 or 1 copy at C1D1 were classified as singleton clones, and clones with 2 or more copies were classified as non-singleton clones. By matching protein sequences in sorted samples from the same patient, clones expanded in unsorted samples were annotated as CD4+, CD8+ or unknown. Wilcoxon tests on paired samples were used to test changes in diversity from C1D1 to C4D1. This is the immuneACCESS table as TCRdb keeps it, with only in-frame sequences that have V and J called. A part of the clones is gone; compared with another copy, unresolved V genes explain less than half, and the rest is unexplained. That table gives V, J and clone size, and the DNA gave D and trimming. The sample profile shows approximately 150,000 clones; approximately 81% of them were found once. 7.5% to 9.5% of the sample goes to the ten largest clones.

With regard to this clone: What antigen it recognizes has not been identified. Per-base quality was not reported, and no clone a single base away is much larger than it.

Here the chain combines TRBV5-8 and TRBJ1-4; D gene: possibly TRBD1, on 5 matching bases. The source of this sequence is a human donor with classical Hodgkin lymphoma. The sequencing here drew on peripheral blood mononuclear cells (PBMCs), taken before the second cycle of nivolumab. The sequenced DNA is TGTGCCAGCGCGGGACCAGGGCAGCATGAAAAACTGTTTTTT. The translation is CASAGPGQHEKLFF.